Listed below are T cell receptor beta chains from one sample, sequenced in a study of blood T cell repertoires in COVID-19. Profiled with immunoSEQ multiplex PCR; TCRdb holds only in-frame clones, not every one. Of about 250,000 clones listed, about 85% are singletons. The sequenced material came from peripheral blood. These receptors all stem from a woman of 80 years or more with acute or convalescent COVID-19. Both conserved end residues are part of each CDR3. The order of the fields is J gene, clone size, D gene, V gene, CDR3 protein, CDR3 DNA. D genes are given only for firm matches. For some rows the clone size is stated as once, few or many, or as a class when expanded; others skip it.

J: TRBJ1-2
size: once
D: .
V: TRBV7-2
CDR3: CASSDPGLPNYGYTF
DNA: TGTGCCAGCAGCGACCCGGGACTTCCAAACTATGGCTACACCTTC

J: TRBJ2-2
size: .
D: .
V: TRBV9
CDR3: CASSARTETNTGELFF
DNA: TGTGCCAGCAGCGCCCGGACAGAGACGAACACCGGGGAGCTGTTTTTT

J: TRBJ2-5
size: .
D: TRBD1
V: TRBV10-2
CDR3: CASTNTGGPQETQYF
DNA: TGCGCCAGCACCAACACAGGGGGGCCCCAAGAGACCCAGTACTTC

J: TRBJ1-2
size: .
D: TRBD1
V: TRBV3-1/TRBV3-2
CDR3: CASSPGTVGYTF
DNA: TGTGCCAGCAGCCCCGGGACAGTTGGCTACACCTTC

J: TRBJ1-3
size: .
D: TRBD1
V: TRBV3-1/TRBV3-2
CDR3: CASSPRTGWNGNTIYF
DNA: TGTGCCAGCAGCCCGAGGACAGGGTGGAATGGAAACACCATATATTTT

J: TRBJ2-3
size: .
D: TRBD1
V: TRBV29-1
CDR3: CSVEEGQGWTDTQYF
DNA: TGCAGCGTTGAAGAGGGACAGGGATGGACAGATACGCAGTATTTT

J: TRBJ2-7
size: .
D: TRBD1
V: TRBV6-6
CDR3: CASGGTGGYEQYF
DNA: TGTGCCAGCGGGGGGACAGGGGGCTACGAGCAGTACTTC

J: TRBJ2-2
size: .
D: TRBD1
V: TRBV9
CDR3: CASSRDRGNTGELFF
DNA: TGTGCCAGCAGTCGGGACAGGGGAAACACCGGGGAGCTGTTTTTT

J: TRBJ2-1
size: .
D: .
V: TRBV21-1
CDR3: CASSKAGGSYNEQFF
DNA: TGTGCCAGCAGCAAAGCGGGAGGTTCCTACAATGAGCAGTTCTTC

J: TRBJ1-1
size: .
D: TRBD1
V: TRBV12-5
CDR3: CASGFGGQGLPEAFF
DNA: TGTGCTAGTGGTTTCGGGGGACAGGGGTTACCTGAAGCTTTCTTT